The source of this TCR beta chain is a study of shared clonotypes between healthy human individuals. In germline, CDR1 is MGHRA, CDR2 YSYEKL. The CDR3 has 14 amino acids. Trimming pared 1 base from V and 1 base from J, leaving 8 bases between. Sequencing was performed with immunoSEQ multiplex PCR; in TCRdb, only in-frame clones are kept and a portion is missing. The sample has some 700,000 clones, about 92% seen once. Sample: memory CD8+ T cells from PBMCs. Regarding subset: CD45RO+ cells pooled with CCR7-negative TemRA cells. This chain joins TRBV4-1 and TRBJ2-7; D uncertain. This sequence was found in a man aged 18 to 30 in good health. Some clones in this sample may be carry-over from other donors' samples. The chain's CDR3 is CASSQVAGSYEQYF. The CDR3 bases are TGCGCCAGCAGCCAAGTCGCAGGTTCCTACGAGCAGTACTTC.